A selection of T cell receptor beta chains follows, all from one sample in a study of T cells in Graves' hyperthyroidism and ophthalmopathy. TCRdb re-analysed the multiplex PCR reads in MiXCR, keeping a single row per CDR3 protein. Here the sample spans 800,000 or so distinct CDR3 sequences, around 38% being singletons. The sample comprised blood. The source is a man younger than 35 with Graves' hyperthyroidism. The CDR3 runs from the conserved cysteine through the conserved F or W. Fields, in order: D gene, clone size, V gene, J gene, CDR3 DNA, CDR3 protein. D genes are given only for firm matches. The size of a clone is reported for some rows only, either as once, few or many, or as a class for expanded clones.

>.|.|TRBV7-2|TRBJ2-2
TGTGCCAGCAGCCATATATCCGGGGAGCTGTTTTTT
CASSHISGELFF
>.|.|TRBV7-2|TRBJ2-7
TGTGCCAGCAGCTCAGTCGCGGGATATGGAAACACCTACGAGCAGTACTTC
CASSSVAGYGNTYEQYF
>.|many|TRBV2|TRBJ2-2
TGTGCCAGCAGGGACGCGGGGTCTGGGGAGCTGTTTTTT
CASRDAGSGELFF
>.|.|TRBV6-2/TRBV6-3|TRBJ1-1
TGTGCCAGCAGTTACTTCGGGGGGGCTGAAGCTTTCTTT
CASSYFGGAEAFF
>TRBD2|.|TRBV14|TRBJ2-2
TGTGCCAGCAGCCAGCCGCCGGGACTAGCAGAATTAAACACCGGGGAGCTGTTTTTT
CASSQPPGLAELNTGELFF
>.|.|TRBV29-1|TRBJ2-2
TGCAGCGTTGATAAGACTATGTCCGGGGAGCTGTTTTTT
CSVDKTMSGELFF
>.|.|TRBV19|TRBJ1-1
TGTGCCAGTAGTGGAGGGGCTGTAGCTTTCTTT
CASSGGAVAFF
>.|.|TRBV10-3|TRBJ1-1
TGTGCCAGCCTTTTAAACAGGCTCATAGGTGAAGCTTTCTTT
CASLLNRLIGEAFF
>.|many|TRBV2|TRBJ1-1
TGTGCCAGCAGTGGGACCGGACACCAGAACACTGAAGCTTTCTTT
CASSGTGHQNTEAFF
>.|few|TRBV7-9|TRBJ1-4
TGTGCCAGCAGCTTAGGGAGCACGGCTAATGAAAAACTGTTTTTT
CASSLGSTANEKLFF
>.|few|TRBV12-5|TRBJ1-2
TGTGCTAGTGGGCTACGGGGAAACTATGGCTACACCTTC
CASGLRGNYGYTF
>.|.|TRBV12-3/TRBV12-4|TRBJ1-4
TGTGCCAGCAGTCAAAGGGGGAGGACTGTTTTT
CASSQRGRTVF
>.|few|TRBV6-4|TRBJ1-5
TGTGCCAGCAGTGATTATCAGCCCCAGCATTTT
CASSDYQPQHF
>TRBD2|few|TRBV2|TRBJ2-2
TGTGCCAGCAGTGAAGCGGGGGAGGGGAGGAACACCGGGGAGCTGTTTTTT
CASSEAGEGRNTGELFF
>TRBD1|many|TRBV25-1|TRBJ1-5
TGTGCCAGCAGTGACCCTAGACAGGGTAGCAATCAGCCCCAGCATTTT
CASSDPRQGSNQPQHF
>TRBD1|.|TRBV29-1|TRBJ1-1
TGCAGCGCCGTAGGGGACAGGGGGCGGAAGGCTGAAGCTTTCTTT
CSAVGDRGRKAEAFF
>.|many|TRBV11-2|TRBJ2-7
TGTGCCAGCAGCCAAATAGGGGCCGAGCAGTACTTC
CASSQIGAEQYF
>TRBD1|.|TRBV10-2|TRBJ2-2
TGTGCCAGCAGCCAGGGACAGCACACCGGGGAGCTGTTTTTT
CASSQGQHTGELFF
>.|.|TRBV10-3|TRBJ2-2
TGTGCCATCAGGACCACCACTTCGACAGGAGGGAAGGGGTTTTTT
CAIRTTTSTGGKGFF
>TRBD1|.|TRBV20-1|TRBJ1-1
TGCAGTGCTAGAGACAGGGGGCTCGGCACTGAAGCTTTCTTT
CSARDRGLGTEAFF
>.|.|TRBV4-1|TRBJ2-7
TGTGCCAGCAGCCAGGCCCAAGAGGGACGGGAGATCTACGAGCAGTACTTC
CASSQAQEGREIYEQYF
>TRBD1|.|TRBV10-2|TRBJ1-1
TGCGCCAGCATTAGACAGGGGGGCGGGAACACTGAAGCTTTCTTT
CASIRQGGGNTEAFF
>.|.|TRBV10-2|TRBJ1-2
TGCGCCAGCAGTGATCGTGGCTACACCTTC
CASSDRGYTF
>TRBD2|.|TRBV20-1|TRBJ2-1
TGCAGTGCTCTAGCGGGAGCAGACAATGAGCAGTTCTTC
CSALAGADNEQFF
>.|once|TRBV20-1|TRBJ1-5
TGCAGTGCTAGAGACAATTGGGGTCAGCCCCAGCATTTT
CSARDNWGQPQHF
>.|.|TRBV5-1|TRBJ2-1
TGCGCCAGCCGGCAGGAGGCAGTCGCCTACAATGAGCAGTTCTTC
CASRQEAVAYNEQFF
>TRBD1|few|TRBV12-3/TRBV12-4|TRBJ2-7
TGTGCCAGCAGTTTAGGCGACAGGGGGATCTACGAGCAGTACTTC
CASSLGDRGIYEQYF
>TRBD1|.|TRBV15|TRBJ1-6
TGTGCCACCAGCAGCTTGGGGACAGGGGGCGACTATTCACCCCTCCACTTT
CATSSLGTGGDYSPLHF
>TRBD1|.|TRBV10-2|TRBJ1-1
TGCGCCAGCAGTGAGTCGAAGGACAGGGCGAACACTGAAGCTTTCTTT
CASSESKDRANTEAFF
>TRBD2|few|TRBV4-1|TRBJ2-5
TGCGCCAGCAGCCCCGTGGGGGGGGAGACCCAGTACTTC
CASSPVGGETQYF
>.|many|TRBV5-1|TRBJ1-2
TGCGCCAGGTCGGTCTTACTCTTC
CARSVLLF
>.|.|TRBV19|TRBJ1-4
TGTGCCAGTAGTCTGATCCCCTCAAGTACGCGCGTTGAAAAACTGTTTTTT
CASSLIPSSTRVEKLFF
>.|.|TRBV2|TRBJ2-5
TGTGCCAGCCTGTTCCCAGCCCAAGAGACCCAGTACTTC
CASLFPAQETQYF
>.|many|TRBV20-1|TRBJ1-4
TGCAGTGCTGTAGCACGCAGTGAAAAACTGTTTTTT
CSAVARSEKLFF
>.|many|TRBV7-2|TRBJ2-7
TGTGCCAGCAATAACGACCTAGAAGGGCAGTACTTC
CASNNDLEGQYF
>.|.|TRBV12-3/TRBV12-4|TRBJ2-5
TGTGCCAGCAGCCAAGGGGGGGGCAGGAGAGAGACCCAGTACTTC
CASSQGGGRRETQYF
>.|.|TRBV15|TRBJ1-4
TGTGCCACCAGCAGAGATAGTAAGGGAGAAAAACTGTTTTTT
CATSRDSKGEKLFF
>.|.|TRBV7-2|TRBJ1-3
TGTGCCAGCAGCTCAGGAATTTTCGGATTAAGAAACACCATATATTTT
CASSSGIFGLRNTIYF
>TRBD1|once|TRBV19|TRBJ1-5
TGTGCCAGTAGTATGACGGCAGGGGGCAGGAGCAATCAGCCCCAGCATTTT
CASSMTAGGRSNQPQHF
>TRBD1|.|TRBV20-1|TRBJ2-7
TGCAGTGCTAGAGATGTCCAGGGGGCATACGAGCAGTACTTC
CSARDVQGAYEQYF
>.|.|TRBV20-1|TRBJ2-7
TGCAGTTACTCGGGATTCTACGAGCAGTACTTC
CSYSGFYEQYF
>TRBD1|many|TRBV9|TRBJ1-6
TGTGCCAGCAGCGTACAGGGGGCGAATTCACCCCTCCACTTT
CASSVQGANSPLHF
>.|.|TRBV6-5|TRBJ1-1
TGTGCCAGCAGTCCGGACGGGGACACTGAAGCTTTCTTT
CASSPDGDTEAFF
>.|many|TRBV12-3/TRBV12-4|TRBJ1-2
TGTGCCAGCAGTTTCTCGGGGCTGATGCTCTATGGCTACACCTTC
CASSFSGLMLYGYTF
>TRBD1|.|TRBV15|TRBJ1-2
TGTGCCACCAGCAGGACAGGGGATGGAAACACCTTC
CATSRTGDGNTF